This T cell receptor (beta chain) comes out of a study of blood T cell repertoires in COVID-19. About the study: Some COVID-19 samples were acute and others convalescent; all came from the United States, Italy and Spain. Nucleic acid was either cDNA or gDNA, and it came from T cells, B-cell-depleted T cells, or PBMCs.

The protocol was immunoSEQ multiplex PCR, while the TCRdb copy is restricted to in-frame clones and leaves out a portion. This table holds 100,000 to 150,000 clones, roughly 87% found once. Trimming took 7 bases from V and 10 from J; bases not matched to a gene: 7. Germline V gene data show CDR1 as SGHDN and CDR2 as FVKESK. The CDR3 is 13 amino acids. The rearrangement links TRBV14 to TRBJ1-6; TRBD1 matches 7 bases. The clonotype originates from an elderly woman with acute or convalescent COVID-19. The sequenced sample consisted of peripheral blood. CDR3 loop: CASTPGGRSPLHF. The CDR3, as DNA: TGTGCCAGCACCCCAGGGGGAAGGTCACCCCTCCACTTT. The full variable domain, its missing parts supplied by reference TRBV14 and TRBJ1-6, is EAGVTQFPSHSVIEKGQTVTLRCDPISGHDNLYWYRRVMGKEIKFLLHFVKESKQDESGMPNNRFLAERTGGTYSTLKVQPAELEDSGVYFCASTPGGRSPLHFGNGTRLTVT.